A selection of T cell receptor beta chains follows, all from one sample in a study of blood T cell repertoires in COVID-19. Produced via immunoSEQ multiplex PCR; TCRdb's table is partial and in-frame only. The sample yields about 370,000 clones, 80% to 90% seen once. The sequenced material came from PBMCs or T cells enriched from blood (not recorded which). All receptors derive from a man between 18 and 35 years old who had recovered from COVID-19. CDR3s include the opening cysteine and the closing phenylalanine or tryptophan. The order of the fields is J gene, clone size, V gene, D gene, CDR3 DNA, CDR3 protein. A D gene is named only where the DNA matches it firmly. Size tells how often a clone was seen (once, few, many) or the class of an expanded clone, and some rows leave it out.

j_gene: TRBJ1-1; abundance: .; v_gene: TRBV5-4; d_gene: .; CDR3nt: TGTGCCAGCAGCTCCGGGGGGCCAACTGAAGCTTTCTTT; CDR3aa: CASSSGGPTEAFF
j_gene: TRBJ2-1; abundance: once; v_gene: TRBV11-1; d_gene: TRBD2; CDR3nt: TGTGCCAGCAGCTTAGTGTGGGAGGGGAGCAATGAGCAGTTCTTC; CDR3aa: CASSLVWEGSNEQFF
j_gene: TRBJ2-1; abundance: .; v_gene: TRBV28; d_gene: .; CDR3nt: TGTGCCAGCAGTTCTACAGGGTTTGAGCAGTTCTTC; CDR3aa: CASSSTGFEQFF
j_gene: TRBJ1-1; abundance: .; v_gene: TRBV30; d_gene: .; CDR3nt: TGTGCCTGGTTAAGGCTTAGCGGGGATGAAGCTTTCTTT; CDR3aa: CAWLRLSGDEAFF
j_gene: TRBJ2-7; abundance: .; v_gene: TRBV14; d_gene: .; CDR3nt: TGTGCCAGCAGCCAAGATCTCGGTCGTCACGAGCAGTACTTC; CDR3aa: CASSQDLGRHEQYF
j_gene: TRBJ1-5; abundance: .; v_gene: TRBV28; d_gene: .; CDR3nt: TGTGCCAGCAGTTTAGCTGGGGCGAGCAATCAGCCCCAGCATTTT; CDR3aa: CASSLAGASNQPQHF
j_gene: TRBJ2-7; abundance: .; v_gene: TRBV9; d_gene: TRBD2; CDR3nt: TGTGCCAGCAGCATCGGGACTAGCGTGATATACGAGCAGTACTTC; CDR3aa: CASSIGTSVIYEQYF
j_gene: TRBJ2-1; abundance: .; v_gene: TRBV27; d_gene: TRBD2; CDR3nt: TGTGCCAGCACCTCGATAGCGGGTCCCTACAATGAGCAGTTCTTC; CDR3aa: CASTSIAGPYNEQFF
j_gene: TRBJ2-1; abundance: .; v_gene: TRBV11-1; d_gene: TRBD2; CDR3nt: TGTGCCAGCAGCTTATCCAGCGGGAGGGCGGGTGAGCAGTTCTTC; CDR3aa: CASSLSSGRAGEQFF
j_gene: TRBJ1-1; abundance: .; v_gene: TRBV7-6; d_gene: .; CDR3nt: TGTGCCAGCAGCTTTAATTTGAACACTGAAGCTTTCTTT; CDR3aa: CASSFNLNTEAFF
j_gene: TRBJ1-5; abundance: .; v_gene: TRBV3-1/TRBV3-2; d_gene: TRBD1; CDR3nt: TGTGCCAGCAGCCTTCGACAGGGGCGTCGGCCCCAGCATTTT; CDR3aa: CASSLRQGRRPQHF
j_gene: TRBJ2-7; abundance: .; v_gene: TRBV7-9; d_gene: .; CDR3nt: TGTGCCAGCAGCTTAGGTCACCTACCCTACGAGCAGTACTTC; CDR3aa: CASSLGHLPYEQYF
j_gene: TRBJ1-1; abundance: .; v_gene: TRBV23-1; d_gene: TRBD1; CDR3nt: TGCGCCAGCAGTCAACGGGAGGGGGCAATGATTATGAACACTGAAGCTTTCTTT; CDR3aa: CASSQREGAMIMNTEAFF
j_gene: TRBJ2-3; abundance: .; v_gene: TRBV3-1/TRBV3-2; d_gene: .; CDR3nt: TGTGCCAGCAGCCCCCCTAGCCAGAGAGATACGCAGTATTTT; CDR3aa: CASSPPSQRDTQYF
j_gene: TRBJ2-7; abundance: .; v_gene: TRBV7-3; d_gene: TRBD1; CDR3nt: TGTGCCAGCAGCTTGACGGGGACAGGGACTTCCGAGCAGTACTTC; CDR3aa: CASSLTGTGTSEQYF
j_gene: TRBJ2-7; abundance: .; v_gene: TRBV7-9; d_gene: TRBD1; CDR3nt: TGTGCCAGCGGGACAGGGTTAGTCGAGCAGTACTTC; CDR3aa: CASGTGLVEQYF
j_gene: TRBJ1-3; abundance: once; v_gene: TRBV9; d_gene: .; CDR3nt: TGTGCCAGCAGCAAAACAGGGACCTCTGGAAACACCATATATTTT; CDR3aa: CASSKTGTSGNTIYF
j_gene: TRBJ1-3; abundance: .; v_gene: TRBV23-1; d_gene: .; CDR3nt: TGCGCCAGCAGTCCTGGGCAGGGGTTCAAGCACAGCTCTGGAAACACCATATATTTT; CDR3aa: CASSPGQGFKHSSGNTIYF
j_gene: TRBJ1-6; abundance: .; v_gene: TRBV18; d_gene: .; CDR3nt: TGTGCCAGCTCTGGGGGGAGCTCCTATAATTCACCCCTCCACTTT; CDR3aa: CASSGGSSYNSPLHF
j_gene: TRBJ2-3; abundance: .; v_gene: TRBV5-1; d_gene: .; CDR3nt: TGCGCCAGCAGCTTTTCCGGGTACAGCACAGATACGCAGTATTTT; CDR3aa: CASSFSGYSTDTQYF
j_gene: TRBJ2-1; abundance: .; v_gene: TRBV28; d_gene: TRBD1; CDR3nt: TGTGCCAGCAGAGAGACAGGGGTTGACTACAATGAGCAGTTCTTC; CDR3aa: CASRETGVDYNEQFF
j_gene: TRBJ2-7; abundance: .; v_gene: TRBV4-2; d_gene: TRBD2; CDR3nt: TGTGCCAGCAGCCAAGAACTAGCGGGAGGGCACGAGCAGTACTTC; CDR3aa: CASSQELAGGHEQYF
j_gene: TRBJ1-1; abundance: .; v_gene: TRBV5-1; d_gene: .; CDR3nt: TGCGCCAGCAGCTTTAGTCACAGACCCACTGAAGCTTTCTTT; CDR3aa: CASSFSHRPTEAFF
j_gene: TRBJ1-6; abundance: .; v_gene: TRBV9; d_gene: TRBD1; CDR3nt: TGTGCCAGCAGCGCTCCTTCACAGGGGTTTAATTCACCCCTCCACTTT; CDR3aa: CASSAPSQGFNSPLHF
j_gene: TRBJ1-1; abundance: .; v_gene: TRBV6-5; d_gene: TRBD1; CDR3nt: TGTGCCAGCAGTTACGGGGACAGTCATCGGAGCACTGAAGCTTTCTTT; CDR3aa: CASSYGDSHRSTEAFF
j_gene: TRBJ1-2; abundance: .; v_gene: TRBV19; d_gene: .; CDR3nt: TGTGCCAGTAATACGATACAGGGAATTGGCTACACCTTC; CDR3aa: CASNTIQGIGYTF
j_gene: TRBJ2-2; abundance: .; v_gene: TRBV19; d_gene: .; CDR3nt: TGTGCCAGTAGTATTGGGGGCGGGAACACCGGGGAGCTGTTTTTT; CDR3aa: CASSIGGGNTGELFF
j_gene: TRBJ1-1; abundance: once; v_gene: TRBV9; d_gene: .; CDR3nt: TGTGCCAGCAGCGTATCTGTCGGCGGAGCGGCTGAAGCTTTCTTT; CDR3aa: CASSVSVGGAAEAFF
j_gene: TRBJ1-2; abundance: .; v_gene: TRBV5-1; d_gene: TRBD1; CDR3nt: TGCGCCAGCAGCTTAACAGGGGCCTATGGCTACACCTTC; CDR3aa: CASSLTGAYGYTF
j_gene: TRBJ2-7; abundance: once; v_gene: TRBV19; d_gene: .; CDR3nt: TGTGCCAGTAGTATGAAGGGGGGGCCCGTAACATACGAGCAGTACTTC; CDR3aa: CASSMKGGPVTYEQYF
j_gene: TRBJ2-2; abundance: once; v_gene: TRBV7-2; d_gene: TRBD1; CDR3nt: TGTGCCAGCAGCCTCAGGGGGACACATATGAAGTTAAACACCGGGGAGCTGTTTTTT; CDR3aa: CASSLRGTHMKLNTGELFF
j_gene: TRBJ2-1; abundance: .; v_gene: TRBV12-5; d_gene: .; CDR3nt: TGTGCTAGTGGTGTGGGGAGGACCCAGGGGAATGAGCAGTTCTTC; CDR3aa: CASGVGRTQGNEQFF
j_gene: TRBJ1-1; abundance: .; v_gene: TRBV5-1; d_gene: .; CDR3nt: TGCGCCAGCAGCTTCAGTGGGCTAAACACTGAAGCTTTCTTT; CDR3aa: CASSFSGLNTEAFF
j_gene: TRBJ1-2; abundance: .; v_gene: TRBV28; d_gene: .; CDR3nt: TGTGCCAGCAGCCCCAGCGGGTATGGCTACACCTTC; CDR3aa: CASSPSGYGYTF
j_gene: TRBJ1-5; abundance: .; v_gene: TRBV30; d_gene: .; CDR3nt: TGTGCCTGGAGTGATGGGCAAATTCAGCCCCAGCATTTT; CDR3aa: CAWSDGQIQPQHF
j_gene: TRBJ1-1; abundance: .; v_gene: TRBV7-8; d_gene: .; CDR3nt: TGTGCCAGCAGCAGACAGGTCGCGAACACTGAAGCTTTCTTT; CDR3aa: CASSRQVANTEAFF
j_gene: TRBJ1-5; abundance: .; v_gene: TRBV19; d_gene: .; CDR3nt: TGTGCCAGTAGTATGGGGAGGCAGCCCCAGCATTTT; CDR3aa: CASSMGRQPQHF
j_gene: TRBJ1-1; abundance: .; v_gene: TRBV9; d_gene: .; CDR3nt: TGTGCCAGCAGCTCACTGAACAGGGACACTGAAGCTTTCTTT; CDR3aa: CASSSLNRDTEAFF
j_gene: TRBJ1-1; abundance: once; v_gene: TRBV5-1; d_gene: .; CDR3nt: TGCGCCAGCAGCCTCTCGGTTGGAGGCACTGAAGCTTTCTTT; CDR3aa: CASSLSVGGTEAFF
j_gene: TRBJ1-5; abundance: .; v_gene: TRBV7-2; d_gene: .; CDR3nt: TGTGCCAGCTCTGCGGTGAGCAATCAGCCCCAGCATTTT; CDR3aa: CASSAVSNQPQHF
j_gene: TRBJ1-2; abundance: .; v_gene: TRBV2; d_gene: .; CDR3nt: TGTGCCAGTGGCACGGGGTACTATGGCTACACCTTC; CDR3aa: CASGTGYYGYTF
j_gene: TRBJ2-3; abundance: .; v_gene: TRBV9; d_gene: TRBD2; CDR3nt: TGTGCCAGCAGCCCCCTTGGGGGAGGGACAGATACGCAGTATTTT; CDR3aa: CASSPLGGGTDTQYF